These 23 T cell receptor beta chains were all obtained from the same sample, sequenced in a study of blood T cell repertoires in COVID-19. Clones were sequenced by immunoSEQ multiplex PCR, and TCRdb holds only the in-frame ones, with some missing. The sample lists 180,000 or so clones, 84% occurring once. The source material was PBMCs or T cells enriched from blood (not recorded which). The receptors were sampled from a middle-aged man who had recovered from COVID-19.

The rearrangement uses TRBV7-9 and TRBJ2-3, with 8 nucleotides matching TRBD1. The CDR3 has 17 amino acids. Germline V gene sequence: CDR1 SEHNR, CDR2 FQNEAQ (reference sequence). With V trimmed by 5 bases and J by 1 base, 11 bases remained unmatched. CDR3 protein: CASSRYLGQGGTDTQYF. The CDR3 coding sequence is TGTGCCAGCAGCCGATATCTAGGACAGGGAGGCACAGATACGCAGTATTTT. Complete variable domain (other parts from reference TRBV7-9 and TRBJ2-3): DTGVSQNPRHKITKRGQNVTFRCDPISEHNRLYWYRQTLGQGPEFLTYFQNEAQLEKSRLLSDRFSAERPKGSFSTLEIQRTEQGDSAMYLCASSRYLGQGGTDTQYFGPGTRLTVL.

A few counts support this clone. V is TRBV30 and J is TRBJ1-5; D unresolved. The CDR3 has 14 amino acids. V dropped 1 base and J dropped 3 bases, with 10 bases sitting between them. Germline V gives CDR1 GTSNPN, CDR2 SVGIG (reference sequence). The CDR3 bases are TGTGCCTGGAGTGACGGGGTTAACAATCAGCCCCAGCATTTT. It encodes CAWSDGVNNQPQHF.

The chain couples TRBV19 to TRBJ2-5, with 12 bases aligning to TRBD2. Germline CDR1 and CDR2: LNHDA and SQIVND (reference sequence). V trimming: 4 bases; J trimming: 4 bases; junction bases outside the gene matches: 7. The CDR3 is made up of 16 amino acids. DNA for the CDR3: TGTGCCAGTAGTACCCCGGGACTAGCGGGCGGAGAGACCCAGTACTTC. Amino acids: CASSTPGLAGGETQYF.

This clone was detected only a few times. The chain is built from TRBV2 and TRBJ2-1, with D possibly TRBD2 on 6 matching bases. Deletions cut 6 bases from V and 8 bases from J, with 20 bases between. The CDR3 is 15 amino acids. Germline assignment: CDR1 SNHLY and CDR2 FYNNEI. This CDR3 is CASRETSLPFYEQFF. DNA for the CDR3: TGTGCCAGCAGGGAAACTAGCCTTCCTTTCTATGAGCAGTTCTTC. Filled out from reference TRBV2 and TRBJ2-1, the complete variable domain reads EPEVTQTPSHQVTQMGQEVILRCVPISNHLYFYWYRQILGQKVEFLVSFYNNEISEKSEIFDDQFSVERPDGSNFTLKIRSTKLEDSAMYFCASRETSLPFYEQFFGPGTRLTVL.

This clone was counted between two and nine times. In DNA, the CDR3 is TGCAGCGTTGAGTTTGAGGGAGCTGGATACGAGCAGTACTTC. Encoded protein: CSVEFEGAGYEQYF. J is TRBJ2-7 and V is TRBV29-1; D possibly corresponds to TRBD2 (5 bases). CDR1 is SQVTM, CDR2 ANQGSEA, per germline. Between the trimmed V and J ends, which lost 3 bases and 4 bases, there was a span of 16 bases. The CDR3 spans 14 residues.

This rearrangement joins TRBV15 to TRBJ1-2; 9 bases agree with TRBD1. Germline V gene lookup returns CDR1 LNHNV and CDR2 YYDKDF (reference sequence). After removal of 5 bases from V and 0 bases from J, the junction contained 4 bases not matched to a gene. This CDR3 has 15 residues. Here the CDR3 reads CATSLDRGANYGYTF. The CDR3 bases are TGTGCCACCAGCCTTGACAGGGGGGCTAACTATGGCTACACCTTC.

This chain connects TRBV19 to TRBJ1-6; 8 bases line up with TRBD1. Germline V gene lookup returns CDR1 LNHDA and CDR2 SQIVND (reference sequence). This CDR3 has 16 residues. Unmatched junction bases numbered 8, after V lost 8 bases and J lost 2 bases. CDR3 region: CASSQAGGAYNSPLHF. In nucleotides, the CDR3 is TGTGCCAGTTCCCAGGCAGGGGGCGCCTATAATTCACCCCTCCACTTT.

The V and J genes are TRBV6-5 and TRBJ2-7; the match to TRBD1 covers 7 bases. V was pared by 6 bases and J by 3 bases, with 5 bases of the junction left unmatched. CDR1 is MNHEY, CDR2 SVGAGI, per germline. This CDR3 region has 13 residues. In nucleotides, the CDR3 is TGTGCCAGCAGCGCTGGGACAGACTACGAGCAGTACTTC. This translates into CASSAGTDYEQYF.

This clone came up a few times. This chain joins TRBV12-5 and TRBJ2-2, with a tentative D call TRBD1 (6 bases). Deletions cut 3 bases from V and 3 bases from J, with 11 bases between. This CDR3 spans 15 amino acids. Looked up from germline, CDR1 is LGHNT and CDR2 is FRNRAP. The CDR3 protein is CASGFRAGDTGELFF. DNA for the CDR3: TGTGCTAGTGGTTTTAGGGCAGGGGACACCGGGGAGCTGTTTTTT.

The gene calls are TRBV29-1 and TRBJ1-2; the match to TRBD1 covers 8 bases. V was pared by 7 bases and J by 6 bases, with 7 bases of the junction left unmatched. The CDR3 is 12 amino acids. CDR1 and CDR2 from the germline V gene are SQVTM and ANQGSEA. The CDR3 coding sequence is TGCAGCGCAGAGGACAGGGTAAATGGCTACACCTTC. This sequence encodes CSAEDRVNGYTF.

This clone was observed a handful of times. This chain's CDR3 is CSASLQGDGYTF. The CDR3 nucleotides are TGCAGTGCTAGTCTACAGGGAGATGGCTACACCTTC. The genes are TRBV20-1 and TRBJ1-2; perhaps TRBD1 as D (6 bases). CDR1 is DFQATT, CDR2 SNEGSKA, per germline (reference sequence). The ends were cut back, 3 bases at V and 6 bases at J, with 11 bases in the middle. This CDR3 is 12 amino acids long.

The gene calls are TRBV6-5 and TRBJ2-4, with D unclear. Germline V gene lookup returns CDR1 MNHEY and CDR2 SVGAGI. The ends were cut back, 2 bases at V and 13 bases at J, with 15 bases in the middle. CDR3 length equals 13 residues. The CDR3 DNA reads as TGTGCCAGCAGTTACAAGCTTGAGACTTCCCAGTACTTC. This gives the protein CASSYKLETSQYF.

The J gene is TRBJ2-3, the V gene TRBV5-8; 7 positions match TRBD1. The CDR3 is 14 residues long. J lost 2 bases, V lost 4 bases, and 4 bases had no gene match. Germline V gene data show CDR1 as SGHTS and CDR2 as YDEGEE. The CDR3 loop is CASSPTGDTDTQYF. The CDR3 DNA reads as TGTGCCAGCAGCCCAACAGGGGACACAGATACGCAGTATTTT.

The chain has TRBV27 and TRBJ1-5, with 7 bases identical to TRBD1. The junction had 18 bases not matched to a gene; V was cut back by 6 bases and J by 1 base. The CDR3 contains 19 residues. Germline V gene sequence: CDR1 MNHEY, CDR2 SMNVEV (reference sequence). The CDR3 reads CASSPQQDRPQGSNQPQHF. Written as DNA, the CDR3 is TGTGCCAGCAGCCCTCAACAGGACAGGCCTCAGGGAAGCAATCAGCCCCAGCATTTT.

The rearrangement links TRBV29-1 to TRBJ2-1, with 7 bases identical to TRBD2. CDR1 SQVTM and CDR2 ANQGSEA come from the germline V gene. This CDR3 contains 10 residues. The ends lost 4 bases at V and 16 bases at J; junction bases unmatched: 7. CDR3 in amino acids: CSVVEGREFF. DNA for the CDR3: TGCAGCGTTGTGGAAGGGAGGGAATTCTTC.

This clone was observed a single time. The chain carries TRBV7-2 and TRBJ1-5; D perhaps matches TRBD1 (5 bases). The CDR3 runs 15 residues. V was shortened by 1 base and J by 6 bases, with 13 bases between the two germline ends. From germline, CDR1 is SGHTA and CDR2 FQGNSA. As DNA, the CDR3 is TGTGCCAGCAGCTTAGTAACGGGGGGAGGTCAGCCCCAGCATTTT. Translating it yields CASSLVTGGGQPQHF.

The rearrangement joins TRBV3-1 (or the pseudogene TRBV3-2) to TRBJ1-1; D call uncertain. Trimming stripped 4 bases from V and 5 bases from J, with 8 bases between. The germline CDR1 and CDR2 sequences are LGHDT and YNNKEL (reference sequence). The CDR3 has 12 amino acids. The CDR3 here is CASSRRSTEAFF. DNA for the CDR3: TGTGCCAGCAGCCGCCGGAGTACTGAAGCTTTCTTT.

CDR3 residues: CASMDRHNQPQHF. CDR3 DNA sequence: TGCGCCAGCATGGACAGACACAATCAGCCCCAGCATTTT. The chain links TRBV5-1 to TRBJ1-5; a weak D match, TRBD1 (6 bases). This CDR3 is built from 13 residues. Germline CDR1 reads SGHRS; CDR2 reads YFSETQ. V was shortened by 6 bases and J by 3 bases, with 10 bases between the two germline ends. The full variable domain, in which reference TRBV5-1 and TRBJ1-5 provide the parts outside the CDR3, is KAGVTQTPRYLIKTRGQQVTLSCSPISGHRSVSWYQQTPGQGLQFLFEYFSETQRNKGNFPGRFSGRQFSNSRSEMNVSTLELGDSALYLCASMDRHNQPQHFGDGTRLSIL.

The CDR3 sequence is CASSPRGTGNTIYF. CDR3 sequence (DNA): TGCGCCAGCAGCCCTCGAGGCACGGGAAACACCATATATTTT. The gene calls are TRBV5-1 and TRBJ1-3; D not certain. Germline V CDR1 and CDR2: SGHRS, YFSETQ. This CDR3 contains 14 residues. Trimming stripped 4 bases from V and 4 bases from J, with 12 bases between.

The chain combines TRBV12-3 or TRBV12-4 with TRBJ1-5, with a weak D call TRBD1 (5 bases). Between the trimmed V and J ends, which lost 6 bases and 6 bases, there was a span of 12 bases. The CDR3 length is 13 residues. Here the CDR3 reads CASRRQSGQPQHF. The CDR3 DNA reads as TGTGCCAGCAGGCGACAGTCTGGTCAGCCCCAGCATTTT.

The CDR3 bases are TGTGCCAGTAGGCGGGGTACGGGGTGGATGGCTGAAGCTTTCTTT. Translating gives CASRRGTGWMAEAFF. The J gene is TRBJ1-1, the V gene TRBV19, with D unclear. The CDR3 extends over 15 amino acids. The V gene lost 6 bases and the J gene lost 6 bases, with 20 bases spanning the gap. Germline V gene data show CDR1 as LNHDA and CDR2 as SQIVND (reference sequence).

The rearrangement joins TRBV3-1 (or the pseudogene TRBV3-2) to TRBJ2-5; D gene uncertain. Germline loops: CDR1 LGHDT, CDR2 YNNKEL (reference sequence). V was trimmed by 4 bases and J by 1 base, leaving 13 bases between them. The CDR3 contains 15 residues. CDR3 sequence reads: CASSLPSGSQETQYF. The CDR3 region has the DNA TGTGCCAGCAGCCTCCCCTCCGGTTCCCAAGAGACCCAGTACTTC.

The chain carries TRBV6-5 and TRBJ2-6; D gene ambiguous. V lost 4 bases and J 0 bases, leaving 7 bases between the germline ends. Germline CDR1 and CDR2: MNHEY and SVGAGI. This CDR3 is 15 amino acids long. CDR3 protein: CASSSQDSGANVLTF. CDR3 sequence (DNA): TGTGCCAGCAGTTCCCAGGACTCTGGGGCCAACGTCCTGACTTTC.